This T cell receptor (beta chain) is drawn from a study of somatic mutations in cytotoxic T cells in rheumatoid arthritis. Study-level information: Flow sorting of some V beta antibody-stained T cells reached nearly 100% purity, with V beta1+ cells also TCRB-sequenced.

Sequencing was performed with immunoSEQ multiplex PCR; in TCRdb, only in-frame clones are kept and a portion is missing. The sample consists of 25,000 to 30,000 clones, around 76% of them appearing once. The CDR3 has 18 residues. With V trimmed by 1 base and J by 3 bases, 12 bases remained unmatched. Per germline, CDR1 LNHNV and CDR2 YYDKDF (reference sequence). The study pulled out CD4+ and CD8+ cells with positive magnetic bead selection and then checked their purity by flow cytometry. Study-wide results and limits: The modest underrepresentation of TRBV07 observed in rheumatoid arthritis patients was not subjected to multiple-comparison adjustment.

Comment on this clone: What it binds is unknown.

This TCR was sampled from a man in his fifties in good health. The source material was CD8+ T cells sorted from blood. The chain recombines TRBV15 with TRBJ2-1; 7 positions match TRBD2. The chain's CDR3 is CATSRVSVREIGYNEQFF. CDR3 bases: TGTGCCACCAGCAGAGTGTCCGTGCGGGAGATTGGCTACAATGAGCAGTTCTTC.